These T cell receptor beta chains were read from a single sample in a study of early T cells in non-severe SARS-CoV-2 infection. TCRdb passed the 5' RACE reads through MiXCR, listing each CDR3 protein once. The sample yields 55,000 to 75,000 distinct CDR3 sequences, about 8% seen once. Input material: whole blood. The source is an adult who was a healthcare worker with PCR-confirmed SARS-CoV-2 infection or an uninfected control (not recorded which). Both conserved end residues are part of each CDR3. The D gene is left open where the match is weak. Clone size is shown for a subset of rows, as once, few, many or a class of expanded clone.

many TRBD2 TRBJ2-2 TRBV27 CATKTSGYEVGTGELFF TGTGCCACCAAAACTAGCGGGTACGAAGTGGGAACCGGGGAGCTGTTTTTT
- TRBD2 TRBJ2-7 TRBV28 CASAWSGTSYEQYF TGTGCCAGCGCCTGGTCCGGGACTAGCTACGAGCAGTACTTC
- TRBD1 TRBJ2-7 TRBV7-2 CASSRAGGSTYEQYF TGTGCCAGCAGCCGGGCAGGGGGCAGTACCTACGAGCAGTACTTC
many - TRBJ1-4 TRBV27 CASSFTWQSNEKLFF TGTGCCAGCAGTTTTACGTGGCAGTCGAATGAAAAACTGTTTTTT
few - TRBJ1-2 TRBV27 CASSLSGYSYGYTF TGTGCCAGCAGTTTATCGGGGTATAGCTATGGCTACACCTTC
- TRBD2 TRBJ2-5 TRBV6-2/TRBV6-3 CASSDGLAVQETQYF TGTGCCAGCAGTGATGGACTAGCGGTTCAAGAGACCCAGTACTTC
few TRBD1 TRBJ2-7 TRBV28 CASSLIPGGTGAEQYF TGTGCCAGCAGTCTCATACCCGGGGGGACAGGGGCCGAGCAGTACTTC
many - TRBJ1-1 TRBV18 CASSSAVGATGAEAFF TGTGCCAGCTCGTCCGCCGTGGGCGCCACAGGCGCTGAAGCTTTCTTT
- TRBD2 TRBJ2-7 TRBV28 CASSHTGTSAEQYF TGTGCCAGCAGTCATACCGGGACTAGCGCCGAGCAGTACTTC
many - TRBJ1-4 TRBV29-1 CSVRPGGFDEKLFF TGCAGCGTTCGGCCCGGGGGTTTTGACGAAAAACTGTTTTTT